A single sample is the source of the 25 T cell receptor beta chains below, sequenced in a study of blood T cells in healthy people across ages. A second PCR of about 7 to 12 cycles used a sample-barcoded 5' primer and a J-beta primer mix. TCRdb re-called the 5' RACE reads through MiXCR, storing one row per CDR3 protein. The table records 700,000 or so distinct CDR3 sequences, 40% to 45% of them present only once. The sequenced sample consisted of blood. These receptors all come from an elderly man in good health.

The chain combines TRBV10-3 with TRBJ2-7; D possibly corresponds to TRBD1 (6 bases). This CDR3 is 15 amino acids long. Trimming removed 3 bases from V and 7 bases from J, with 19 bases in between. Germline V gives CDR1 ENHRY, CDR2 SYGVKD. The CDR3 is CAISEYRVRGDEQYF. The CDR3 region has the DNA TGTGCCATCAGTGAATACAGGGTGCGAGGGGATGAGCAGTACTTC.

The CDR3 spells CASSLVWDGGHNEQFF. CDR3 DNA: TGTGCCAGCAGCTTAGTGTGGGACGGTGGCCACAATGAGCAGTTCTTC. This chain uses TRBV11-2 with TRBJ2-1, with D tentatively TRBD1 or TRBD2 (5 bases each). The V gene's germline CDR1 is SGHAT and CDR2 FQNNGV. V lost 1 base to trimming and J lost 5 bases, with 15 bases between them. CDR3 length: 16 residues.

CDR3 in DNA: TGTGCCAGCAGCTTAGTGACAGGGCTAGCCACAGATACGCAGTATTTT. Translated, it gives CASSLVTGLATDTQYF. The chain carries TRBV11-2 and TRBJ2-3; TRBD1 aligns across 7 bases. Unmatched junction bases numbered 6, after V lost 1 base and J lost 2 bases. Germline lookup yields CDR1 SGHAT and CDR2 FQNNGV. The CDR3 consists of 16 residues.

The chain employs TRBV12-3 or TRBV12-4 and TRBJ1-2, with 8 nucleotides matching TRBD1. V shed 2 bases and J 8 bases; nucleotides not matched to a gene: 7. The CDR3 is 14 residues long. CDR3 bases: TGTGCCAGCAGTTTAAACAGGGGGGTCTACGGCTACACCTTC. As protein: CASSLNRGVYGYTF.

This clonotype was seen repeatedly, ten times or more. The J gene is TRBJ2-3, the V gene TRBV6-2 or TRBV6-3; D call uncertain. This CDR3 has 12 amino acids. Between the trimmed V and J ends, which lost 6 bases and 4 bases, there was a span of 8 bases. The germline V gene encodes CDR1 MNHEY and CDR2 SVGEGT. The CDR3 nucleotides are TGTGCCAGCAGCTTCTTCGCAGATACGCAGTATTTT. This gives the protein CASSFFADTQYF.

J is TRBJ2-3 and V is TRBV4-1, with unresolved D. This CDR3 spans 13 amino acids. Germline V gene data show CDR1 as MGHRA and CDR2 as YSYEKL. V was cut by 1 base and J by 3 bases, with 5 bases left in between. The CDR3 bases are TGCGCCAGCAGCCAAGGTCAAACAGATACGCAGTATTTT. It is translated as CASSQGQTDTQYF.

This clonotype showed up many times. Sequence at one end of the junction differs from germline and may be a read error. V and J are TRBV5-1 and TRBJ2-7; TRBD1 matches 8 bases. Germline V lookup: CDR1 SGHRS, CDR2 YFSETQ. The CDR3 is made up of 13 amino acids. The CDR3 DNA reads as TGTGCCAGCAGCACCGGACAGGGTTACGAGCAGTACTTC. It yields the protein CASSTGQGYEQYF.

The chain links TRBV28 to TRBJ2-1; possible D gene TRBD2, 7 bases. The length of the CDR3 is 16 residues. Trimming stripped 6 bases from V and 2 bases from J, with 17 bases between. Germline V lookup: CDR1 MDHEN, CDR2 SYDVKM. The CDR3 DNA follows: TGTGCCAGCAGCTCAAGGGGGGGAGGGCCCTACAATGAGCAGTTCTTC. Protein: CASSSRGGGPYNEQFF.

The CDR3: CASSPRGTGEAKETQYF. Here the CDR3 DNA reads TGTGCCAGCAGCCCTCGGGGCACAGGGGAGGCGAAGGAGACCCAGTACTTC. The chain recombines TRBV4-2 with TRBJ2-5; D is perhaps TRBD1 (7 bases). Trimming shortened V by 4 bases and J by 5 bases, and 23 bases separated the two germline ends. The germline gives CDR1 LGHNA, CDR2 YNFKEQ. CDR3 length: 17 residues.

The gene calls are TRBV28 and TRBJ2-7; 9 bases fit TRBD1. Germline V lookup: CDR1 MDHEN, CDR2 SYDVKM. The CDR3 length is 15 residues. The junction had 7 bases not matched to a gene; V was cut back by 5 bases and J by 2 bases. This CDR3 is CASSVPGQGTYEQYF. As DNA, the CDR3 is TGTGCCAGCAGTGTCCCGGGACAGGGAACCTACGAGCAGTACTTC. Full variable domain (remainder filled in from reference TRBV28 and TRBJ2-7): DVKVTQSSRYLVKRTGEKVFLECVQDMDHENMFWYRQDPGLGLRLIYFSYDVKMKEKGDIPEGYSVSREKKERFSLILESASTNQTSMYLCASSVPGQGTYEQYFGPGTRLTVT.

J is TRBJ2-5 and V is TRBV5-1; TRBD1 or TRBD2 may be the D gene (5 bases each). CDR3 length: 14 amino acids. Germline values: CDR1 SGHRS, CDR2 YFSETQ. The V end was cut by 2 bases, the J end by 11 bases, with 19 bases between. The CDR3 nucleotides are TGCGCCAGCAGCTTTAGGGGACCCCCGGAGGAGCAGTACTTC. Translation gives CASSFRGPPEEQYF.

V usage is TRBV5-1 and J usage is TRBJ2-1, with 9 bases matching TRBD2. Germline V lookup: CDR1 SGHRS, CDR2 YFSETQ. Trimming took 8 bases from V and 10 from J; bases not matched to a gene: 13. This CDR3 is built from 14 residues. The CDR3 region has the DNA TGCGCCAGTAGGACAGCGGGGGGTATTCAGGAGCAGTTCTTC. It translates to CASRTAGGIQEQFF.

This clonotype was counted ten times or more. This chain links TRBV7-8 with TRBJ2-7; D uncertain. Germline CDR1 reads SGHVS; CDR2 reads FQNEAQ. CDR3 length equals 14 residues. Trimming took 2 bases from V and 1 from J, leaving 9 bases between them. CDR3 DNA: TGTGCCAGCAGCTTACGTGCTGGGTCCTACGAGCAGTACTTC. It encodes CASSLRAGSYEQYF. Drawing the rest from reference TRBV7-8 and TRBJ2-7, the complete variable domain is GAGVSQSPRYKVAKRGQDVALRCDPISGHVSLFWYQQALGQGPEFLTYFQNEAQLDKSGLPSDRFFAERPEGSVSTLKIQRTQQEDSAVYLCASSLRAGSYEQYFGPGTRLTVT.

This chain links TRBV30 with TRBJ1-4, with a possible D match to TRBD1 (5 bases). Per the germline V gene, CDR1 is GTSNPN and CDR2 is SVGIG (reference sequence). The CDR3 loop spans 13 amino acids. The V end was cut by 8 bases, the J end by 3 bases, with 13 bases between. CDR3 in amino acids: CALARGSNEKLFF. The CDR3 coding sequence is TGTGCCCTCGCAAGGGGATCTAATGAAAAACTGTTTTTT.

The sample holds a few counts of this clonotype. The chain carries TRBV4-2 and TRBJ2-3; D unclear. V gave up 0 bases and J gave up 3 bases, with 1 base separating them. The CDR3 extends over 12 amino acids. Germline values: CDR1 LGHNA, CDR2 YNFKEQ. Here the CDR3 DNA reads TGTGCCAGCAGCCAAGAAACAGATACGCAGTATTTT. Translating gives CASSQETDTQYF.

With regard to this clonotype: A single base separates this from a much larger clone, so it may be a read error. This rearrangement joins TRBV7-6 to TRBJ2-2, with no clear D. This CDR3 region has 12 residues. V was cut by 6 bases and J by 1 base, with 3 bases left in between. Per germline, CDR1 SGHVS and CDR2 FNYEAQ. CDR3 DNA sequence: TGTGCCAGCAGGATGAACACCGGGGAGCTGTTTTTT. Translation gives CASRMNTGELFF.

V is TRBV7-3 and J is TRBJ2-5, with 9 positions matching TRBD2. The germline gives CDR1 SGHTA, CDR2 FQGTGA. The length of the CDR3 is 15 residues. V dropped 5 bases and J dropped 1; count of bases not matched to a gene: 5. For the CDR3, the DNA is TGTGCCAGCAGCCTAGCGGGACTTGCCCAAGAGACCCAGTACTTC. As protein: CASSLAGLAQETQYF.

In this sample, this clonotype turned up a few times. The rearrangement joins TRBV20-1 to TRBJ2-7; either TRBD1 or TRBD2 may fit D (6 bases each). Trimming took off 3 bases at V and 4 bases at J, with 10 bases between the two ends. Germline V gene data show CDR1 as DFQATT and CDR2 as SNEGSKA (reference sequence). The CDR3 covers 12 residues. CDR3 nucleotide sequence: TGCAGTGCTAGGAGGGGGGTTTACGAGCAGTACTTC. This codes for CSARRGVYEQYF.

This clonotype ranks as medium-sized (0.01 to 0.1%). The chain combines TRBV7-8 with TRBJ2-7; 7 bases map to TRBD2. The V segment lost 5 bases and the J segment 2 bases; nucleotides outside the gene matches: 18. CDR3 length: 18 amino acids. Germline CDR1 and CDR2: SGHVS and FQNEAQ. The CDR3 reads CASSPPREANVDPYEQYF. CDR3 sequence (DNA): TGTGCCAGCAGCCCTCCCCGGGAGGCGAACGTAGACCCCTACGAGCAGTACTTC.

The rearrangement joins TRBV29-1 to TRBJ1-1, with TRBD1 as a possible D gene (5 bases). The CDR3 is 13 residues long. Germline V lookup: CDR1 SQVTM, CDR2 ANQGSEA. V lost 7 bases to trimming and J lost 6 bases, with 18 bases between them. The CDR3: CSAPGTPGAEAFF. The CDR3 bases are TGCAGCGCTCCGGGGACGCCCGGCGCTGAAGCTTTCTTT.

As DNA, the CDR3 is TGTGCCAGCAGCTTGGAACTAGCGGGAGGGTTAGGGGGGTCGGAGTTCTTC. Translation: CASSLELAGGLGGSEFF. The rearrangement links TRBV5-4 to TRBJ2-1; TRBD2 matches at 13 bases. This CDR3 comprises 17 residues. V lost 0 bases, J lost 14 bases, and 14 bases stayed unmatched. Germline CDR1 and CDR2: SGHNT and YYREEE (reference sequence).

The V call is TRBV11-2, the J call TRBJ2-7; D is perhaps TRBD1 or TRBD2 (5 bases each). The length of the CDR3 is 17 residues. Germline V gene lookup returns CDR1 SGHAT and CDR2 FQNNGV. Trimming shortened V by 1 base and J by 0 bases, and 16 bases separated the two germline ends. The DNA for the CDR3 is TGTGCCAGCAGCTTAGCAGGGAGAGGGGCGTCCTCCTACGAGCAGTACTTC. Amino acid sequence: CASSLAGRGASSYEQYF.

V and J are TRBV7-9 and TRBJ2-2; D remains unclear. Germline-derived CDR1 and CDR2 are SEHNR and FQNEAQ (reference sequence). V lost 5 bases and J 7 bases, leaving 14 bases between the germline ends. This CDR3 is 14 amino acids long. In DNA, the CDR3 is TGTGCCAGCAGCACTCTTGGAGTGGACGGGGAGCTGTTTTTT. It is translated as CASSTLGVDGELFF.

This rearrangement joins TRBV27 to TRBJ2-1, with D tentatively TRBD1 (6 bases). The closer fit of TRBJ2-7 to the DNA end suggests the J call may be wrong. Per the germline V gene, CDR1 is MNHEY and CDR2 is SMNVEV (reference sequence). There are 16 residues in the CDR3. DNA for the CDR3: TGTGCCAGCAGTTTATTGCAGGGGAGCTCCTACAATGAGCAGTACTTC. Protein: CASSLLQGSSYNEQYF.

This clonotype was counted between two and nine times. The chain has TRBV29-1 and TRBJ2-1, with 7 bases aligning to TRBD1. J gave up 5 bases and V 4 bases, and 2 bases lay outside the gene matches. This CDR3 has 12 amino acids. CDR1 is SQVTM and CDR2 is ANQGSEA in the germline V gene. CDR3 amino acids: CSVGTGHNEQFF. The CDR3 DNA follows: TGCAGCGTTGGGACAGGCCACAATGAGCAGTTCTTC.